Listed here is a single TCR beta chain. This entry comes from a study of blood T cell repertoires in COVID-19. Study in general: Acute and convalescent COVID-19 samples came from the United States, Italy and Spain. Nucleic acid was either cDNA or gDNA, and it came from T cells, B-cell-depleted T cells, or PBMCs.

Authors' processing steps: Amplifying reference gene primers gave estimates of nucleated cell counts. Method: immunoSEQ multiplex PCR; TCRdb's copy keeps in-frame clones and lacks some. Clone size and V and J calls were adopted from that table, with D and trimming inferred from the DNA. The table records roughly 64,000 clones, more than 60% of them present only once. In germline, CDR1 is MNHNS, CDR2 SASEGT. CDR3 length: 15 residues. V lost 1 base and J lost 4; bases outside the gene matches: 5. The sequencing sample was made of peripheral blood. This TCR was recovered from a human donor in a cohort sampled during active COVID-19. The gene calls are TRBV6-1 and TRBJ1-1; 8 bases match TRBD1. DNA for the CDR3: TGTGCCAGCAGTGAAGTAGGGACAGGTGTCACTGAAGCTTTCTTT. Translation gives CASSEVGTGVTEAFF.